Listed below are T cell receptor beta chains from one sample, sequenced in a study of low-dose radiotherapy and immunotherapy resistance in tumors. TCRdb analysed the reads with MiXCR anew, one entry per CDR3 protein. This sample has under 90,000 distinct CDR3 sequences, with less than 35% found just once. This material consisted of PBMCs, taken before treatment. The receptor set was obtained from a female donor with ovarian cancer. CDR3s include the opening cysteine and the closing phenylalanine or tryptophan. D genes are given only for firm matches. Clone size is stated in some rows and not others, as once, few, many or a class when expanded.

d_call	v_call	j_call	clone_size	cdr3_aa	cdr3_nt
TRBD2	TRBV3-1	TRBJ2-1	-	CASSLTGTSGANEQFF	TGTGCCAGCAGCCTTACCGGGACTAGCGGAGCCAATGAGCAGTTCTTC
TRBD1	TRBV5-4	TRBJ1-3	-	CASSLVSSRGLGNTIYF	TGTGCCAGCAGCTTGGTATCAAGCAGGGGGCTCGGAAACACCATATATTTT
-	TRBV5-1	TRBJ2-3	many	CASSSVEVQNTDTQYF	TGCGCCAGCAGCTCCGTGGAGGTCCAGAACACAGATACGCAGTATTTT
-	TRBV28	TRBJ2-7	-	CASSLAGGTYEQYF	TGTGCCAGCAGTTTGGCAGGGGGGACCTACGAGCAGTACTTC
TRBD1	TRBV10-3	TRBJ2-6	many	CAIRTATGEGVLTF	TGTGCCATAAGAACTGCGACAGGGGAAGGCGTCCTGACTTTC
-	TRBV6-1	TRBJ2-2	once	CASSAGTINTGELFFFFF	-
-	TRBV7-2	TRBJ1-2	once	CASSLGGYGYTF	TGTGCCAGCAGCTTAGGGGGTTATGGCTACACCTTC
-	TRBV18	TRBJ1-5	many	CASSPLETGYNQPQHF	TGTGCCAGCTCACCACTTGAGACAGGCTACAATCAGCCCCAGCATTTT
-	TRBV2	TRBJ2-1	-	CASSESGFGSYEQFF	TGTGCCAGCAGTGAATCAGGGTTCGGTAGTTATGAGCAGTTCTTC
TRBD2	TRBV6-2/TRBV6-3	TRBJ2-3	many	CASSYSGDTDTQYF	TGTGCCAGCAGTTACAGCGGGGACACAGATACGCAGTATTTT
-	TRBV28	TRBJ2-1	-	CASSPSPGLGSSYNEQFF	TGTGCCAGCAGTCCATCACCGGGACTCGGGAGCTCCTACAATGAGCAGTTCTTC
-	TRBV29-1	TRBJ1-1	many	CSAIPGSTEAFF	TGCAGCGCCATTCCTGGTAGCACTGAAGCTTTCTTT
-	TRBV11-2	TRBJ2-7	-	CASSPSAESYEQYF	TGTGCCAGCAGCCCCAGCGCCGAATCCTACGAGCAGTACTTC
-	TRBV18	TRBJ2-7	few	CASSPQVGDVGYYEQYF	TGTGCCAGCTCACCACAGGTAGGGGACGTTGGATACTACGAGCAGTACTTC
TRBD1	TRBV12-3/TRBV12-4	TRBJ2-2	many	CATQGASGGELFF	TGTGCCACCCAGGGGGCGTCGGGCGGGGAGCTGTTTTTT
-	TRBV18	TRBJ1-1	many	CASSPEGRPTEAFF	TGTGCCAGCTCACCAGAAGGGCGTCCCACTGAAGCTTTCTTT
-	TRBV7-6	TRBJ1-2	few	CASSQGHNSAYGYTF	TGTGCCAGCAGCCAGGGGCATAACAGTGCCTATGGCTACACCTTC
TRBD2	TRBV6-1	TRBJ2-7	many	CASSEDGTSGYEQYF	TGTGCCAGCAGTGAGGACGGGACTAGCGGCTACGAGCAGTACTTC